The 10 T cell receptor beta chains listed next were all sequenced from one sample in a study of cytomegalovirus exposure and HLA in healthy donors. PCR was performed using 60 Vbeta and 13 Jbeta primers. Profiled with immunoSEQ multiplex PCR; TCRdb holds only in-frame clones, not every one. The sample has roughly 90,000 clones, around 80% seen once; the top ten hold about 7.9%. Sequenced material: PBMCs. Every receptor here comes from a man aged 25-45 years in good health and CMV-seronegative.

This chain uses TRBV19 with TRBJ1-4; D gene ambiguous. The CDR3 loop spans 13 amino acids. The V gene's germline CDR1 is LNHDA and CDR2 SQIVND (reference sequence). V shed 7 bases and J shed 12 bases, with 18 bases lying between them. Here the CDR3 reads CASTPTRGGQLFF. As DNA, the CDR3 is TGTGCCAGTACCCCTACCCGGGGAGGGCAACTGTTTTTT.

The chain links TRBV6-5 to TRBJ1-1; possibly TRBD1 for D (6 bases). Trimming shortened V by 2 bases and J by 1 base, and 11 bases separated the two germline ends. The CDR3 runs to 15 residues. Germline values: CDR1 MNHEY, CDR2 SVGAGI. The CDR3 here is CASSYREGGNTEAFF. The CDR3 DNA reads TGTGCCAGCAGTTACCGGGAGGGGGGGAACACTGAAGCTTTCTTT.

This clone was seen a few times. This chain uses TRBV5-6 with TRBJ2-4; 8 nucleotides match TRBD1. Germline-derived CDR1 and CDR2 are SGHDT and YYEEEE. The CDR3 spans 14 residues. Trimming cost V 4 bases and J 5 bases; bases outside gene matches: 5. CDR3 amino acids: CASSPQGEENIQYF. As DNA, the CDR3 is TGTGCCAGCAGCCCACAGGGGGAGGAAAACATTCAGTACTTC.

This rearrangement joins TRBV7-2 to TRBJ2-1, with D hard to call. The CDR3 runs to 13 residues. Germline assignment: CDR1 SGHTA and CDR2 FQGNSA. The germline V and J ends were trimmed by 1 base and 2 bases, with 3 bases remaining between them. CDR3: CASSLDTYNEQFF. CDR3 bases: TGTGCCAGCAGCTTAGACACCTACAATGAGCAGTTCTTC.

The chain has TRBV7-2 and TRBJ2-7, with no clear D. Germline V gene lookup returns CDR1 SGHTA and CDR2 FQGNSA. This CDR3 is 14 amino acids long. Trimming took 5 bases from V and 3 from J, leaving 14 bases between them. CDR3 bases: TGTGCCAGCAGCCCCAGACAAGCCGACTACGAGCAGTACTTC. It codes for CASSPRQADYEQYF.

V and J are TRBV7-3 and TRBJ2-1; possibly TRBD2 for D (5 bases). V was trimmed by 1 base and J by 3 bases, leaving 10 bases between them. CDR3 length: 15 amino acids. From germline, CDR1 is SGHTA and CDR2 FQGTGA. The CDR3 region is CASSLNGRDYNEQFF. In DNA, the CDR3 is TGTGCCAGCAGCTTAAATGGTCGGGACTACAATGAGCAGTTCTTC.

This rearrangement joins TRBV5-4 to TRBJ1-1; D call uncertain. V was clipped by 3 bases and J by 4 bases, with 10 bases between them. Germline CDR1 is SGHNT and CDR2 is YYREEE (reference sequence). The CDR3 totals 13 residues. The CDR3 bases are TGTGCCAGCAGCTGGTCCGGTCTCACTGAAGCTTTCTTT. Its protein is CASSWSGLTEAFF.

The V call is TRBV30, the J call TRBJ2-2; 9 nucleotides agree with TRBD1. The junction had 4 bases not matched to a gene; V was cut back by 4 bases and J by 4 bases. The CDR3 spans 14 residues. Germline CDR1 is GTSNPN and CDR2 is SVGIG (reference sequence). As DNA, the CDR3 is TGTGCCTGGATTTGGACAGGGGCCACCGGGGAGCTGTTTTTT. Translated, it gives CAWIWTGATGELFF.

The sample holds a few counts of this clone. This rearrangement joins TRBV29-1 to TRBJ1-2, with 8 bases lining up with TRBD1. The CDR3 has 11 residues. Losses at the gene ends were 7 bases for V and 6 bases for J; bases not matched to a gene: 4. Germline-derived CDR1 and CDR2 are SQVTM and ANQGSEA. The CDR3 loop reads CSEGQDDGYTF. In DNA form, the CDR3 reads TGCAGCGAGGGACAGGACGATGGCTACACCTTC.

This sequence joins TRBV2 and TRBJ2-7; 11 nucleotides agree with TRBD2. The trim removed 3 bases at V and 6 bases at J, leaving 10 bases unmatched. This CDR3 has 16 residues. Germline CDR1 SNHLY, CDR2 FYNNEI. The CDR3 DNA is TGTGCCAGCAGTGAGGGGACTAGCGGCGGTCCAAGCGAGCAGTACTTC. This translates into CASSEGTSGGPSEQYF.